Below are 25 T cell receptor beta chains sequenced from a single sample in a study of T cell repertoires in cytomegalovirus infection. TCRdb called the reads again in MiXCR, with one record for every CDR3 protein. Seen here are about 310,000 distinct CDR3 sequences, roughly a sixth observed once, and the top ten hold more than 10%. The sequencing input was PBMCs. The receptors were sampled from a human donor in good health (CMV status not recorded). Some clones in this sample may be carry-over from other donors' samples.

The CDR3 region has the DNA TGTGCCAGCAGCCGACTTAGCGGGGCTCGGGGAGATACGCAGTATTTT. This encodes CASSRLSGARGDTQYF. The gene calls are TRBV7-8 and TRBJ2-3; TRBD2 aligns across 8 bases. The CDR3 sequence is 16 residues long. The V gene end was trimmed by 5 bases and the J gene end by 5 bases; junction bases not matched to a gene: 12. Germline values: CDR1 SGHVS, CDR2 FQNEAQ.

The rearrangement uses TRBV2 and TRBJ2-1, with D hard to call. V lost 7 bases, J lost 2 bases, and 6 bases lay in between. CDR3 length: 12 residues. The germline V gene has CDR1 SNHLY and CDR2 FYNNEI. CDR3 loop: CASNAAYNEQFF. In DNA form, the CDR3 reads TGTGCCAGCAACGCGGCCTACAATGAGCAGTTCTTC.

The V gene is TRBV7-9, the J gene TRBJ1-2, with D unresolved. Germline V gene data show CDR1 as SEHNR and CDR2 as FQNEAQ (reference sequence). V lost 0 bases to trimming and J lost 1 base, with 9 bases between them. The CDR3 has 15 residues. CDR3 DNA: TGTGCCAGCAGCTTAGCGCAGGCGCTTAACTATGGCTACACCTTC. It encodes CASSLAQALNYGYTF.

The CDR3 sequence is CASSPTGGRGGYTF. The DNA of the CDR3 is TGTGCCAGCAGTCCCACGGGGGGGCGCGGTGGCTACACCTTC. The chain recombines TRBV12-3 or TRBV12-4 with TRBJ1-2; TRBD1 might be the D (6 bases). The CDR3 is 14 residues long. Deletions cut 5 bases from V and 7 bases from J, with 17 bases between.

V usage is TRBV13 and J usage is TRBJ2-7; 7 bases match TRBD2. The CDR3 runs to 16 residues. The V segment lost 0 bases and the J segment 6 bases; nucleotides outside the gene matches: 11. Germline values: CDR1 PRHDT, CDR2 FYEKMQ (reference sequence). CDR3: CASSLGLSGGPGEQYF. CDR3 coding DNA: TGTGCCAGCAGCTTAGGCCTCTCGGGGGGACCGGGCGAGCAGTACTTC.

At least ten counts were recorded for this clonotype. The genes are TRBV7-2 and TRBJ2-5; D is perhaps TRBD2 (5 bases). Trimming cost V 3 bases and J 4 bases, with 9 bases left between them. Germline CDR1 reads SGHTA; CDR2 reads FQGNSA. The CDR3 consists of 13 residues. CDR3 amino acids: CASSFAGVETQYF. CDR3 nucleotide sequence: TGTGCCAGCAGCTTCGCCGGGGTAGAGACCCAGTACTTC.

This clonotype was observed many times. In nucleotides, the CDR3 is TGTGCCAGCAGCAGTCCGGGACAGGGTCCCTCAGGGCAGTACTTC. Translated: CASSSPGQGPSGQYF. This chain joins TRBV12-3 or TRBV12-4 and TRBJ2-7, with TRBD1 identical over 9 bases. The CDR3 has 15 amino acids. V dropped 6 bases and J dropped 9; count of bases not matched to a gene: 15.

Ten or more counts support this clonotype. CDR3 nucleotide sequence: TGTGCCAGCAGCCAACTAGGGTACGAGCAGTACTTC. Translation: CASSQLGYEQYF. V is TRBV5-4 and J is TRBJ2-7; maybe TRBD2 (5 bases). Germline assignment: CDR1 SGHNT and CDR2 YYREEE (reference sequence). This CDR3 has 12 residues. Deletions cut 4 bases from V and 4 bases from J, with 9 bases between.

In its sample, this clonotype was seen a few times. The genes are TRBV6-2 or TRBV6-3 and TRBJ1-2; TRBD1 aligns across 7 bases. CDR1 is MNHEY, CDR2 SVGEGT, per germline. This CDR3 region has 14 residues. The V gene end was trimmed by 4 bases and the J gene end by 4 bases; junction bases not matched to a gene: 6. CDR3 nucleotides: TGTGCCAGCAGTTTTCCGACAGGGATCTATGGCTACACCTTC. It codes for CASSFPTGIYGYTF.

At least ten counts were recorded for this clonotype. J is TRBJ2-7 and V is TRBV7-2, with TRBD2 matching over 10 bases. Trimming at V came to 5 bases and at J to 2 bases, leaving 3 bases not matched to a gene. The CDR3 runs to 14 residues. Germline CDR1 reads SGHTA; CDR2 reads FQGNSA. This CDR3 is CASSPSGGPYEQYF. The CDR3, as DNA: TGTGCCAGCAGCCCTAGCGGGGGTCCCTACGAGCAGTACTTC.

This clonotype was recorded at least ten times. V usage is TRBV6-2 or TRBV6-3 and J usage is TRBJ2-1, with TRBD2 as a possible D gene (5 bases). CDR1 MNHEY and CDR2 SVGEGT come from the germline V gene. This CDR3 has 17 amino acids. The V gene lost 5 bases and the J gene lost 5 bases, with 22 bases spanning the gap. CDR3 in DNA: TGTGCCAGCAGTCAATTCAACGGGGTGGCATATGACAATGAGCAGTTCTTC. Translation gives CASSQFNGVAYDNEQFF.

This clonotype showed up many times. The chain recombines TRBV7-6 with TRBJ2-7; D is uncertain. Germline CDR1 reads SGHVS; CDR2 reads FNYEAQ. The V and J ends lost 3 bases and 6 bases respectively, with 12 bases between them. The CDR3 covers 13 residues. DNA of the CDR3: TGTGCCAGCAGCTTTATAACAGCCGGCGAGCAGTACTTC. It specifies CASSFITAGEQYF.

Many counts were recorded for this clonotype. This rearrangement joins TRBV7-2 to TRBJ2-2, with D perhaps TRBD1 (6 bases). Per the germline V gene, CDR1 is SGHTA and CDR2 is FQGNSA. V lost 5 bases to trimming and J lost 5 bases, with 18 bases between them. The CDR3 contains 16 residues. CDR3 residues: CASSLVQGSRTGELFF. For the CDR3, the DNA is TGTGCCAGCAGCCTCGTGCAGGGGTCCCGGACCGGGGAGCTGTTTTTT.

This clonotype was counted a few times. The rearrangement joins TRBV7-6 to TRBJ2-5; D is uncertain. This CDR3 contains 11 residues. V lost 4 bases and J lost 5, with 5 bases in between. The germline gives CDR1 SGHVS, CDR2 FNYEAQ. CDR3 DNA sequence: TGTGCCAGCAGCTGGCGCGAGACCCAGTACTTC. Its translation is CASSWRETQYF.

Here the CDR3 DNA reads TGTGCCAGCAGCTTGGGGGACACTAATGAAAAACTGTTTTTT. This gives the protein CASSLGDTNEKLFF. The J gene is TRBJ1-4, the V gene TRBV7-6, with D possibly TRBD1 on 5 matching bases. V shed 3 bases and J shed 2 bases, with 7 bases lying between them. Looked up from germline, CDR1 is SGHVS and CDR2 is FNYEAQ. CDR3 length: 14 amino acids. The complete variable domain, with remaining parts taken from reference TRBV7-6 and TRBJ1-4, reads GAGVSQSPRYKVTKRGQDVALRCDPISGHVSLYWYRQALGQGPEFLTYFNYEAQQDKSGLPNDRFSAERPEGSISTLTIQRTEQRDSAMYRCASSLGDTNEKLFFGSGTQLSVL.

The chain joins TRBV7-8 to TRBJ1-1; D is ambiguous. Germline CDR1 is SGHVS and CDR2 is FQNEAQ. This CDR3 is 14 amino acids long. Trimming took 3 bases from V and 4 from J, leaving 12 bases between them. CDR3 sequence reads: CASSFGRLTTEAFF. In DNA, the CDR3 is TGTGCCAGCAGCTTCGGACGGTTGACCACTGAAGCTTTCTTT.

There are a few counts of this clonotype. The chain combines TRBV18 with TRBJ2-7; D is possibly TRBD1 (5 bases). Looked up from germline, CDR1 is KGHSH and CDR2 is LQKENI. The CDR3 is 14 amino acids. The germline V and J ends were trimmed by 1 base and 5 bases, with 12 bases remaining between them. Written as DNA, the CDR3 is TGTGCCAGCTCACCACGGGCAGGGCTCCACGAGCAGTACTTC. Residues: CASSPRAGLHEQYF.

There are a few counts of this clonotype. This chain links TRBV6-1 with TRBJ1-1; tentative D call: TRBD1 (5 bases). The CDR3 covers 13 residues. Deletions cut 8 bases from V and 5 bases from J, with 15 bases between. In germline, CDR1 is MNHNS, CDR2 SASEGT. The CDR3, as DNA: TGTGCCAGCGGTGGGGCAGTCAGGACTGAAGCTTTCTTT. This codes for CASGGAVRTEAFF.

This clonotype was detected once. CDR3 residues: CASSPPRQSSTDTQYF. For the CDR3, the DNA is TGTGCCAGCTCACCACCGCGTCAATCAAGCACAGATACGCAGTATTTT. The rearrangement joins TRBV18 to TRBJ2-3; no definite D call. The CDR3 totals 16 residues. The V end was cut by 0 bases, the J end by 0 bases, with 10 bases between. Looked up from germline, CDR1 is KGHSH and CDR2 is LQKENI.

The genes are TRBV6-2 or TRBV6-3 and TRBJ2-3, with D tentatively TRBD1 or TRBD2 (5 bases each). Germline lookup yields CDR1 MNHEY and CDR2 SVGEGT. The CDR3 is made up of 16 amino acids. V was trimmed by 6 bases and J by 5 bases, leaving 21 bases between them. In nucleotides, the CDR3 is TGTGCCAGCAGGCCTGAGGGGACGGGATCAGGAGATACGCAGTATTTT. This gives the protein CASRPEGTGSGDTQYF.

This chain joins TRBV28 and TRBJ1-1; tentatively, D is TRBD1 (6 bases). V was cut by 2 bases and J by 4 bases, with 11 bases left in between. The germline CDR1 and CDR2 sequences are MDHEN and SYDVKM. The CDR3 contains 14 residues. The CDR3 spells CASSLPTGLTEAFF. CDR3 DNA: TGTGCCAGCAGTTTACCGACAGGCCTCACTGAAGCTTTCTTT.

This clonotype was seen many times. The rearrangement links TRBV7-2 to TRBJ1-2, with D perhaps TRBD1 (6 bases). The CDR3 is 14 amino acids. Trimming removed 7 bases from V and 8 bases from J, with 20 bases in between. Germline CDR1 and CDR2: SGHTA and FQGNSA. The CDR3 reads CASTAGGGPGGYTF. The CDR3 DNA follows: TGTGCCAGCACCGCCGGGGGGGGCCCGGGGGGCTACACCTTC.

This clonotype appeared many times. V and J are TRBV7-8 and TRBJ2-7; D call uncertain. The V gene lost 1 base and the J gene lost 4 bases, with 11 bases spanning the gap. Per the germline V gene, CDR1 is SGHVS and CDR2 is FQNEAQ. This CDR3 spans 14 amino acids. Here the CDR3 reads CASSLELGMYEQYF. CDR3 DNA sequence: TGTGCCAGCAGCTTAGAGTTGGGGATGTACGAGCAGTACTTC.

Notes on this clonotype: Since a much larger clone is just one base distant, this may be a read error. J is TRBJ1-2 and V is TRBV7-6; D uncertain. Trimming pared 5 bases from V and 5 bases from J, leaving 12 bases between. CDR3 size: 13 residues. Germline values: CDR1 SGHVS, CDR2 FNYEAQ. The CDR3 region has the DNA TGTGCCAGCAGCGCGCCAATAGGGTATGGCTACACCTTC. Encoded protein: CASSAPIGYGYTF.

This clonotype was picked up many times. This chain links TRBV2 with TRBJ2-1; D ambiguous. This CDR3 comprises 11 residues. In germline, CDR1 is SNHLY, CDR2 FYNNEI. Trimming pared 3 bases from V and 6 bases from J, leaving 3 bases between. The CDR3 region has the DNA TGTGCCAGCAGTGATCTCAATGAGCAGTTCTTC. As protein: CASSDLNEQFF.